Each of the 13 T cell receptor beta chains below was sequenced from the same sample in a study of T cells expressing NK-cell markers. For each CDR3 protein, TCRdb gives one entry from its re-call of the 5' RACE reads, without DNA. Its table lists fewer than 300,000 distinct CDR3 sequences. Sequenced sample: blood T cells: a sorted CD56 or NKG2C T cell subset, CD4+ or CD8+ T cells, or bulk PBMC T cells (not recorded which). The receptors come from a woman aged 18-69 years in good health.

The chain couples TRBV5-1 to TRBJ2-6; the TCRdb call, TRBD1, lacks DNA for checking. This CDR3 has 17 amino acids. Germline CDR1 and CDR2: SGHRS and YFSETQ. The CDR3 spells CASSPGHTKTGANVLTF.

The chain employs TRBV29-1 and TRBJ2-3; absent DNA, TCRdb's TRBD1 call cannot be checked. This CDR3 region has 15 residues. Per germline, CDR1 SQVTM and CDR2 ANQGSEA. CDR3 sequence reads: CSVTMGVHSTDTQYF.

The V gene is TRBV20-1, the J gene TRBJ2-1; TCRdb calls TRBD1, which cannot be checked without DNA. Per germline, CDR1 DFQATT and CDR2 SNEGSKA (reference sequence). The CDR3 is 19 residues long. CDR3 sequence: CSAILPPPQAGRSYNEQFF.

V gene TRBV6-5 combines with J gene TRBJ2-7. Germline V CDR1 and CDR2: MNHEY, SVGAGI. The CDR3 runs 13 residues. The CDR3: CASSYRLSYEQYF.

The chain carries TRBV4-2 and TRBJ2-1; TCRdb picks TRBD2, but there is no DNA to check that call. There are 17 residues in the CDR3. Germline V gene data show CDR1 as LGHNA and CDR2 as YNFKEQ. The CDR3 sequence is CASSQVKTGVDVNEQFF.

The chain employs TRBV15 and TRBJ1-5; the TCRdb call, TRBD1, lacks DNA for checking. Germline V gene lookup returns CDR1 LNHNV and CDR2 YYDKDF (reference sequence). The CDR3 totals 17 residues. The chain's CDR3 is CATSILGGHNSNQPQHF.

The CDR3 protein is CASSYLWEAFF. This sequence joins TRBV6-5 and TRBJ1-1. The CDR3 loop spans 11 amino acids. Germline V lookup: CDR1 MNHEY, CDR2 SVGAGI.

The chain employs TRBV27 and TRBJ2-5; TCRdb outputs TRBD2, but without DNA this stays unchecked. CDR1 MNHEY and CDR2 SMNVEV come from the germline V gene (reference sequence). CDR3 length: 17 amino acids. The CDR3 is CASSPDRTSGRKKTQYF.

The gene calls are TRBV28 and TRBJ2-1; TCRdb indicates TRBD1, and absent DNA this call remains unverified. CDR1 MDHEN and CDR2 SYDVKM come from the germline V gene. The CDR3 covers 15 residues. CDR3: CASSFPLRGSNEQFF. The complete variable domain, with remaining parts taken from reference TRBV28 and TRBJ2-1, reads DVKVTQSSRYLVKRTGEKVFLECVQDMDHENMFWYRQDPGLGLRLIYFSYDVKMKEKGDIPEGYSVSREKKERFSLILESASTNQTSMYLCASSFPLRGSNEQFFGPGTRLTVL.

The chain employs TRBV19 and TRBJ2-7; TCRdb's assignment of TRBD1 cannot be checked, as there is no DNA. There are 14 residues in the CDR3. Germline V lookup: CDR1 LNHDA, CDR2 SQIVND (reference sequence). The CDR3: CASRVGQGVVEQYF. The whole variable domain, filled in from reference TRBV19 and TRBJ2-7, reads DGGITQSPKYLFRKEGQNVTLSCEQNLNHDAMYWYRQDPGQGLRLIYYSQIVNDFQKGDIAEGYSVSREKKESFPLTVTSAQKNPTAFYLCASRVGQGVVEQYFGPGTRLTVT.

CDR3 residues: CGVDASGSRSYNEQFF. The chain couples TRBV29-1 to TRBJ2-1; no DNA is available, so the TRBD2 call from TCRdb remains unchecked. CDR1 SQVTM and CDR2 ANQGSEA come from the germline V gene. The CDR3 has 16 amino acids.

This chain connects TRBV6-2 or TRBV6-3 to TRBJ2-3; TCRdb proposes TRBD2, but this gene call is untestable without DNA. From germline, CDR1 is MNHEY and CDR2 SVGEGT. The CDR3 contains 16 residues. The CDR3 sequence is CASSFPTGSFADTQYF.

V gene TRBV29-1 combines with J gene TRBJ1-2. The germline gives CDR1 SQVTM, CDR2 ANQGSEA. The CDR3 has 12 residues. The CDR3 protein is CSSLRTLGGYTF.